This TCR beta chain was sequenced for a study of PD-1 blockade in classical Hodgkin lymphoma. Time point in this sample: cycle 4 day 1 (C4D1), after 5 to 7 weeks of nivolumab. Each of the patients experienced relapse following autologous stem cell transplantation, and their brentuximab vedotin exposure differed. Concerning this clone: Its antigen is currently unknown.

Study results and limitations: Baseline diversity in complete responders resembled that of newly diagnosed patients.

Clones were read by immunoSEQ multiplex PCR, and TCRdb kept only the in-frame ones, dropping some. The table shows over 25,000 clones, with 70% to 80% occurring only once. This material consisted of peripheral blood mononuclear cells (PBMCs), taken before the fourth cycle of nivolumab. The TCR comes from a human donor with classical Hodgkin lymphoma.

The CDR3, as DNA: TGTGCCAGTAGTATAGAGTTAGCGGGGGGTGAGCAGTTCTTC. Its translation is CASSIELAGGEQFF. The chain is built from TRBV19 and TRBJ2-1, with TRBD2 identical over 10 bases. After removal of 0 bases from V and 9 bases from J, the junction contained 2 bases not matched to a gene. CDR3 length: 14 amino acids. Per the germline V gene, CDR1 is LNHDA and CDR2 is SQIVND (reference sequence).